This TCR beta chain comes out of a study of regulatory T cells in long-lasting Graves disease. This clonotype has only a few counts. The antigen remains unidentified. TCR beta libraries were built with iRepertoire HTBI primers and Arm-PCR of CDR3 regions. TCRdb reprocessed the multiplex PCR reads via MiXCR and lists one record per CDR3 protein. The sample consists of hundreds of thousands of distinct CDR3 sequences, around 15% of them appearing once. Study-wide findings and caveats: Between persistent patients, a few thousand public clonotypes were shared, exceeding the 966 shared between new patients. Persistent disease was characterized by preferential usage of TRBV28, TRBJ1-2 and TRBJ2-5.

In germline, CDR1 is SGHAT, CDR2 FQNNGV. V was pared by 1 base and J by 4 bases, with 10 bases between. This CDR3 is built from 15 residues. Sample time point: newly diagnosed GD, antithyroid drugs for less than 3 months. There was RNA extracted from PBMCs, and the TCR library was made from it. These data were likewise used in another study, on T cells in Graves' hyperthyroidism and ophthalmopathy. That work adds: Researchers ran a first-round RT-PCR on the TCR CDR3 using the HTBI primer set. Ophthalmopathy, which appeared later, was predicted by the model a median around 6.5 months before onset.

This specimen consisted of peripheral blood mononuclear cells (PBMCs), obtained at new diagnosis, from a patient treated with antithyroid drugs. The clonotype comes from a woman aged 35-65 years with Graves disease. The chain recombines TRBV11-2 with TRBJ2-2, with no clear D. This chain's CDR3 is CASSLAAAITGELFF. For the CDR3, the DNA is TGTGCCAGCAGCTTAGCGGCAGCGATCACCGGGGAGCTGTTTTTT.